This entry is about one TCR beta chain. This sample was included in a study of blood T cell repertoires in COVID-19. This CDR3 region has 12 residues. V was trimmed by 8 bases and J by 4 bases, leaving 12 bases between them. Germline lookup yields CDR1 SGHRS and CDR2 YFSETQ. Sequenced by immunoSEQ multiplex PCR; TCRdb stores in-frame clones only, minus some. This repertoire shows under 75,000 clones, 75% to 90% found once; its top ten account for 8% to 10%. The clonotype originates from a man in his fifties with active COVID-19. The material sequenced was peripheral blood. J is TRBJ1-2 and V is TRBV5-1; D unresolved. CDR3 protein: CARTSRGYGYTF. CDR3 bases: TGCGCCAGGACTTCCCGAGGCTATGGCTACACCTTC. The full variable domain, its missing parts supplied by reference TRBV5-1 and TRBJ1-2, is KAGVTQTPRYLIKTRGQQVTLSCSPISGHRSVSWYQQTPGQGLQFLFEYFSETQRNKGNFPGRFSGRQFSNSRSEMNVSTLELGDSALYLCARTSRGYGYTFGSGTRLTVV.